One sample yielded the 26 T cell receptor beta chains listed below, sequenced in a study of Ad26.COV2.S vaccination and SARS-CoV-2 variants. Treatment defined: roughly 20 received Ad26.COV2.S at low or high dose, single or two shots; a few received placebo; per-sample allocation not given. Sampling was performed 63 days after the first vaccine or placebo injection. Here immunoSEQ multiplex PCR was the method, and the copy in TCRdb shows in-frame clones only, minus some. Among a few hundred thousand clones listed, about 93% were seen once. The specimen was peripheral blood, collected in a trial of Ad26.COV2.S vaccine versus placebo. These TCRs come from a person aged 18-65 years who received the Ad26.COV2.S COVID-19 vaccine or a placebo.

The chain is built from TRBV4-3 and TRBJ2-1; 13 nucleotides match TRBD2. The J segment lost 9 bases and the V segment lost 2 bases, leaving 7 bases of the junction unmatched. Germline V lookup: CDR1 LGHNA, CDR2 YSLEER. The CDR3 has 16 residues. The CDR3 coding sequence is TGCGCCAGCAGCCAAAGTGGCGGACTAGCGGGGGCTGAGCAGTTCTTC. This encodes CASSQSGGLAGAEQFF.

This chain links TRBV5-1 with TRBJ2-7; TRBD1 matches 9 bases. The CDR3 has 16 amino acids. Trimming took 4 bases from V and 4 from J; bases not matched to a gene: 12. CDR1 and CDR2 from the germline V gene are SGHRS and YFSETQ. The CDR3 DNA follows: TGCGCCAGCAGCAGGGACCCACAGGGGGCTGGGTACGAGCAGTACTTC. It is translated as CASSRDPQGAGYEQYF.

This chain joins TRBV18 and TRBJ1-2; D may be TRBD1 (6 bases). This CDR3 is built from 12 residues. Trimming stripped 3 bases from V and 8 bases from J, with 10 bases between. Germline values: CDR1 KGHSH, CDR2 LQKENI. The CDR3 here is CASSPDRSGYTF. The CDR3 DNA reads as TGTGCCAGCTCACCCGACAGGAGCGGCTACACCTTC.

V usage is TRBV27 and J usage is TRBJ2-1; TRBD2 aligns across 11 bases. Germline CDR1 MNHEY, CDR2 SMNVEV (reference sequence). This CDR3 comprises 16 residues. V dropped 5 bases and J dropped 3; count of bases not matched to a gene: 6. The CDR3 nucleotides are TGTGCCAGCAGTCCCCTCCTAGCGGGAGGCTACAATGAGCAGTTCTTC. Its translation is CASSPLLAGGYNEQFF.

This chain uses TRBV2 with TRBJ2-3; D remains ambiguous. The CDR3 runs 14 residues. V was cut by 3 bases and J by 2 bases, with 9 bases left in between. Germline values: CDR1 SNHLY, CDR2 FYNNEI. The CDR3 reads CASSETRLTDTQYF. CDR3 in DNA: TGTGCCAGCAGTGAGACGCGACTCACAGATACGCAGTATTTT.

The V gene is TRBV19, the J gene TRBJ1-4; 10 bases fit TRBD1. This CDR3 is built from 14 residues. The germline CDR1 and CDR2 sequences are LNHDA and SQIVND (reference sequence). V shed 8 bases, J shed 7 bases, and the junction held 7 bases outside the gene matches. DNA of the CDR3: TGTGCCAGTGAGGGGGGACAGGGGTTTGAAAAACTGTTTTTT. This sequence encodes CASEGGQGFEKLFF.

This clone has only a few counts. The CDR3 bases are TGTGCTAGTGGTTTAGGGACTTTGAATGAGCAGTTCTTC. This encodes CASGLGTLNEQFF. V is TRBV12-5 and J is TRBJ2-1; D perhaps matches TRBD2 (6 bases). The CDR3 length is 13 residues. V gave up 3 bases and J gave up 7 bases, with 10 bases separating them. Germline CDR1 reads LGHNT; CDR2 reads FRNRAP.

CDR3 protein: CASSQAPPDSTDTQYF. CDR3 sequence (DNA): TGCGCCAGCAGCCAAGCCCCTCCGGACAGCACAGATACGCAGTATTTT. This chain uses TRBV4-1 with TRBJ2-3; unclear D gene. The ends were cut back, 1 base at V and 0 bases at J, with 11 bases in the middle. The CDR3 extends over 16 amino acids. The germline V gene has CDR1 MGHRA and CDR2 YSYEKL.

As regards this clone: Relative to the germline gene, one junction end is altered; a read error may explain this. The rearrangement links TRBV3-1 (or the pseudogene TRBV3-2) to TRBJ2-1, with TRBD2 matching over 11 bases. The CDR3 is made up of 15 amino acids. CDR1 is LGHDT, CDR2 YNNKEL, per germline (reference sequence). In nucleotides, the CDR3 is TGTGCCAGCAGCCAATCCAACCATGGACTAGCGGGTATTCTCTTC. Translation gives CASSQSNHGLAGILF.

V is TRBV14 and J is TRBJ2-1; 7 positions match TRBD2. This CDR3 is built from 17 residues. Germline loops: CDR1 SGHDN, CDR2 FVKESK. The V segment lost 2 bases and the J segment 0 bases; nucleotides outside the gene matches: 7. CDR3 loop: CASSQYLRESSYNEQFF. The CDR3 DNA sequence: TGTGCCAGCAGCCAATATTTGCGGGAGAGCTCCTACAATGAGCAGTTCTTC.

This chain links TRBV5-4 with TRBJ1-1; no clear D. The CDR3 length is 15 residues. Germline V gene sequence: CDR1 SGHNT, CDR2 YYREEE (reference sequence). Between the trimmed V and J ends, which lost 5 bases and 4 bases, there was a span of 18 bases. CDR3 in amino acids: CASRVTPKGVTEAFF. CDR3 in DNA: TGTGCCAGCAGAGTAACCCCCAAGGGCGTCACTGAAGCTTTCTTT.

The J gene is TRBJ2-7, the V gene TRBV7-3, with D hard to call. The CDR3 is made up of 13 amino acids. Trimming cost V 5 bases and J 3 bases, with 11 bases left between them. Per the germline V gene, CDR1 is SGHTA and CDR2 is FQGTGA. The CDR3 DNA follows: TGTGCCAGCAGCCTGGGGTACGGCTACGAGCAGTACTTC. The encoded protein is CASSLGYGYEQYF.

The chain links TRBV12-3 or TRBV12-4 to TRBJ2-2; the D is unclear. The V and J ends lost 7 bases and 3 bases respectively, with 3 bases between them. This CDR3 contains 11 residues. CDR3 DNA: TGTGCCAGCATTTACACCGGGGAGCTGTTTTTT. The encoded protein is CASIYTGELFF.

The chain recombines TRBV7-2 with TRBJ2-7; 11 bases line up with TRBD2. Germline-derived CDR1 and CDR2 are SGHTA and FQGNSA. With V trimmed by 1 base and J by 2 bases, 4 bases remained unmatched. The CDR3 extends over 16 amino acids. The CDR3 bases are TGTGCCAGCAGCTTAGGCGGGACTAGCGGAGCCTACGAGCAGTACTTC. This gives the protein CASSLGGTSGAYEQYF.

The J gene is TRBJ1-2, the V gene TRBV9; no clear D gene. Germline V gives CDR1 SGDLS, CDR2 YYNGEE. Trimming took 5 bases from V and 1 from J, leaving 9 bases between them. The CDR3 is made up of 13 amino acids. The CDR3 spells CASRGGFNYGYTF. DNA of the CDR3: TGTGCCAGCAGGGGAGGTTTTAACTATGGCTACACCTTC.

V gene TRBV4-2 combines with J gene TRBJ2-2, with 9 bases fitting TRBD2. The trim removed 1 base at V and 6 bases at J, leaving 12 bases unmatched. The CDR3 loop spans 18 amino acids. The germline gives CDR1 LGHNA, CDR2 YNFKEQ. CDR3 loop: CASSQATSGPGASGELFF. The DNA of the CDR3 is TGTGCCAGCAGCCAAGCGACTAGCGGCCCGGGAGCGTCCGGGGAGCTGTTTTTT.

This chain connects TRBV28 to TRBJ1-2; D may be TRBD1 (5 bases). The CDR3 is 12 residues long. The V and J ends lost 7 bases and 5 bases respectively, with 11 bases between them. Germline V gives CDR1 MDHEN, CDR2 SYDVKM. As DNA, the CDR3 is TGTGCCAGCAATGGGGGTGGGTATGGCTACACCTTC. Translating it yields CASNGGGYGYTF.

The genes are TRBV19 and TRBJ2-7; 7 nucleotides agree with TRBD2. J was trimmed by 4 bases and V by 5 bases; bases with no gene match: 11. CDR1 and CDR2 (germline): LNHDA, SQIVND (reference sequence). The CDR3 runs to 15 residues. The CDR3 region is CASSLGGTIAYEQYF. The CDR3 nucleotides read TGTGCCAGTAGTTTGGGGGGGACTATCGCATACGAGCAGTACTTC.

The gene calls are TRBV28 and TRBJ2-1; TRBD2 aligns across 9 bases. The V gene end was trimmed by 8 bases and the J gene end by 2 bases; junction bases not matched to a gene: 10. CDR1 MDHEN and CDR2 SYDVKM come from the germline V gene. The CDR3 has 16 amino acids. The CDR3 nucleotides read TGTGCCAGCCGTGGGGCTAGCGGGACTACCTACAATGAGCAGTTCTTC. As protein: CASRGASGTTYNEQFF.

The J gene is TRBJ1-5, the V gene TRBV7-2; D is unclear. CDR3 length: 15 residues. The germline V gene has CDR1 SGHTA and CDR2 FQGNSA. V was shortened by 2 bases and J by 5 bases, with 13 bases between the two germline ends. CDR3 in DNA: TGTGCCAGCAGCTTATATCGGGAGTGGGATCAGCCCCAGCATTTT. As protein: CASSLYREWDQPQHF.

The chain links TRBV6-2 or TRBV6-3 to TRBJ1-2; perhaps TRBD1 as D (6 bases). Germline CDR1 MNHEY, CDR2 SVGEGT. Deletions cut 4 bases from V and 2 bases from J, with 20 bases between. This CDR3 contains 17 residues. Here the CDR3 DNA reads TGTGCCAGCAGTTCACCCCCAGGTCAGGGGACAAACTATGGCTACACCTTC. Encoded protein: CASSSPPGQGTNYGYTF.

V and J are TRBV27 and TRBJ2-5; D call uncertain. Germline lookup yields CDR1 MNHEY and CDR2 SMNVEV (reference sequence). The CDR3 extends over 13 amino acids. The V and J ends lost 3 bases and 5 bases respectively, with 10 bases between them. The CDR3 DNA is TGTGCCAGCAGTTTCCAGAATTCGGAGACCCAGTACTTC. This sequence encodes CASSFQNSETQYF.

In DNA form, the CDR3 reads TGTGCCAGCAGTTTATCAGGGCAGACTGCAACTAATGAAAAACTGTTTTTT. This gives the protein CASSLSGQTATNEKLFF. The chain uses TRBV27 and TRBJ1-4; D is uncertain. The V and J ends lost 0 bases and 0 bases respectively, with 11 bases between them. CDR3 length: 17 amino acids. Germline-derived CDR1 and CDR2 are MNHEY and SMNVEV (reference sequence).

This clone was observed once. The chain has TRBV4-1 and TRBJ2-5; D may be TRBD2 (6 bases). The CDR3 length is 16 residues. Trimming left V 0 bases short and J 1 base short, with 12 bases between. The germline V gene has CDR1 MGHRA and CDR2 YSYEKL. CDR3 loop: CASSQDPGLSQETQYF. For the CDR3, the DNA is TGCGCCAGCAGCCAAGATCCGGGACTGAGCCAAGAGACCCAGTACTTC.

This CDR3 reads CASSPVRGVNEQYF. The DNA of the CDR3 is TGTGCCAGCTCACCAGTTAGGGGCGTCAACGAGCAGTACTTC. The V call is TRBV18, the J call TRBJ2-7, with D possibly matching TRBD1 (5 bases). This CDR3 region has 14 residues. Germline V gene data show CDR1 as KGHSH and CDR2 as LQKENI. V was clipped by 2 bases and J by 5 bases, with 13 bases between them.

The chain links TRBV6-2 or TRBV6-3 to TRBJ2-1; the D gene could be TRBD1 or TRBD2 (5 bases each). Germline V gives CDR1 MNHEY, CDR2 SVGEGT. V was shortened by 3 bases and J by 6 bases, with 12 bases between the two germline ends. The CDR3 spans 14 residues. CDR3 in amino acids: CASSYYQGVNEQFF. The CDR3 nucleotides are TGTGCCAGCAGTTATTATCAGGGAGTCAATGAGCAGTTCTTC.